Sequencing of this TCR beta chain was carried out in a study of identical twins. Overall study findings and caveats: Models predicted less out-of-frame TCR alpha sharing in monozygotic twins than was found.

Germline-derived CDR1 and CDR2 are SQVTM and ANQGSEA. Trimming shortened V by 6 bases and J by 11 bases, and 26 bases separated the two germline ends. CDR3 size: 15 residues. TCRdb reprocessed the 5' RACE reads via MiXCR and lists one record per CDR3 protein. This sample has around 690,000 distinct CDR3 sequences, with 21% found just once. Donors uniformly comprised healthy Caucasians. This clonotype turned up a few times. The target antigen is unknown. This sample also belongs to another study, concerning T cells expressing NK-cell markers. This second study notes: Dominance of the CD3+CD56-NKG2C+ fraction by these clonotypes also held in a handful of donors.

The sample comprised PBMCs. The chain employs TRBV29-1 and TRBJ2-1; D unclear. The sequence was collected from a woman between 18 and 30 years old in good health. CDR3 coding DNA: TGCAGCGTCGTATTATCATCACATTATCAATTCAAGCAGTTCTTC. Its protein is CSVVLSSHYQFKQFF.